This passage covers 7 T cell receptor beta chains from one sample sequenced in a study of lung T cells in sarcoidosis with Löfgren's syndrome. TCRdb ran MiXCR on the reads and lists one entry per CDR3 protein. Among approximately 20,000 distinct CDR3 sequences listed, about 22% were seen once. What was sequenced was CD4+ T cells from PBMCs. These TCRs come from a human donor with sarcoidosis (Löfgren's syndrome or another form), or a control subject (not recorded which).

There are many counts of this clonotype. The rearrangement joins TRBV15 to TRBJ2-4; 8 nucleotides line up with TRBD1. This CDR3 region has 15 residues. Trimming cost V 0 bases and J 9 bases; bases outside gene matches: 7. Germline V gene data show CDR1 as LNHNV and CDR2 as YYDKDF (reference sequence). The chain's CDR3 is CATSREQGASGIQYF. CDR3 DNA sequence: TGTGCCACCAGCAGAGAGCAGGGGGCTAGTGGCATTCAGTACTTC.

This clonotype was seen ten or more times. A read error may produce the germline difference seen at one junction end. The V call is TRBV28, the J call TRBJ1-3, with a tentative D call TRBD1 (6 bases). Germline values: CDR1 MDHEN, CDR2 SYDVKM. This CDR3 is built from 17 residues. CDR3 sequence reads: CASSLISDRTGGNTVYF. In DNA form, the CDR3 reads TGTGCCAGCAGTTTGATCTCCGACAGGACTGGTGGAAACACCGTATATTTT.

This clonotype showed up just a few times. One base away lies a much larger clone, so this may be a sequencing read error. The chain carries TRBV6-1 and TRBJ2-7; D not certain. Trimming pared 1 base from V and 2 bases from J, leaving 12 bases between. Germline CDR1 reads MNHNS; CDR2 reads SASEGT. CDR3 length: 15 amino acids. CDR3 in amino acids: CASSEVPGSAYEQYF. Written as DNA, the CDR3 is TGTGCCAGCAGTGAAGTCCCGGGCTCCGCCTACGAGCAGTACTTC.

Of note for this clonotype: This may be a read error, as it is one base from a much larger clone. The chain carries TRBV2 and TRBJ2-1; 12 bases align to TRBD2. V was pared by 7 bases and J by 9 bases, with 10 bases of the junction left unmatched. CDR3 size: 15 residues. The germline V gene has CDR1 SNHLY and CDR2 FYNNEI. For the CDR3, the DNA is TGTGCCAGCAAGGTCGGACTAGCGGGGTCTGGTGAGCAGTTCTTC. It yields the protein CASKVGLAGSGEQFF. Together with reference TRBV2 and TRBJ2-1, the CDR3 gives the full variable domain: EPEVTQTPSHQVTQMGQEVILRCVPISNHLYFYWYRQILGQKVEFLVSFYNNEISEKSEIFDDQFSVERPDGSNFTLKIRSTKLEDSAMYFCASKVGLAGSGEQFFGPGTRLTVL.

This clonotype was seen at least ten times. The rearrangement uses TRBV5-1 and TRBJ2-3, with 14 bases identical to TRBD2. Looked up from germline, CDR1 is SGHRS and CDR2 is YFSETQ. The CDR3 runs to 16 residues. With V trimmed by 4 bases and J by 1 base, 2 bases remained unmatched. The CDR3 DNA sequence: TGCGCCAGCAGCACGGGACTAGCGGGGGGCACAGATACGCAGTATTTT. This gives the protein CASSTGLAGGTDTQYF.

This clonotype showed up many times. The chain links TRBV27 to TRBJ2-7; possibly TRBD1 or TRBD2 for D (5 bases each). The CDR3 extends over 14 amino acids. Trimming cost V 5 bases and J 4 bases, with 15 bases left between them. Germline lookup yields CDR1 MNHEY and CDR2 SMNVEV (reference sequence). This CDR3 is CASSPWGSSYEQYF. The CDR3 region has the DNA TGTGCCAGCAGTCCATGGGGGTCTAGTTACGAGCAGTACTTC.

Comment on this clonotype: This may be a read error: a much more frequent sequence differs by one nucleotide. The chain combines TRBV2 with TRBJ2-3; D remains ambiguous. CDR3 size: 16 residues. V lost 5 bases and J 2 bases, leaving 17 bases between the germline ends. Germline-derived CDR1 and CDR2 are SNHLY and FYNNEI. CDR3 coding DNA: TGTGCCAGCAGTTATCAGACAAGAGCCTTCACAGATACGCAGTATTTT. It yields the protein CASSYQTRAFTDTQYF.